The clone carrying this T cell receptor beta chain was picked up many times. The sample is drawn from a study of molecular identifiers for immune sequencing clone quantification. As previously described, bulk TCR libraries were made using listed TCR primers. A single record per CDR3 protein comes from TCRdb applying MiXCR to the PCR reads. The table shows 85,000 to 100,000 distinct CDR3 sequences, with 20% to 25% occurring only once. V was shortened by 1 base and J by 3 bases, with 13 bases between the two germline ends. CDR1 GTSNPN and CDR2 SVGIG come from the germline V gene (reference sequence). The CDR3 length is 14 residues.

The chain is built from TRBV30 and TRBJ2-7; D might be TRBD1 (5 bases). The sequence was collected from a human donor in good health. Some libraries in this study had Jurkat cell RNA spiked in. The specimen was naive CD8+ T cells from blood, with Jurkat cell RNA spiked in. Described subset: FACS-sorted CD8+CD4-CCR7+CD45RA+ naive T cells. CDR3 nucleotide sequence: TGTGCCTGGAGTGCCCCTGCAGGGTACTACGAGCAGTACTTC. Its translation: CAWSAPAGYYEQYF.